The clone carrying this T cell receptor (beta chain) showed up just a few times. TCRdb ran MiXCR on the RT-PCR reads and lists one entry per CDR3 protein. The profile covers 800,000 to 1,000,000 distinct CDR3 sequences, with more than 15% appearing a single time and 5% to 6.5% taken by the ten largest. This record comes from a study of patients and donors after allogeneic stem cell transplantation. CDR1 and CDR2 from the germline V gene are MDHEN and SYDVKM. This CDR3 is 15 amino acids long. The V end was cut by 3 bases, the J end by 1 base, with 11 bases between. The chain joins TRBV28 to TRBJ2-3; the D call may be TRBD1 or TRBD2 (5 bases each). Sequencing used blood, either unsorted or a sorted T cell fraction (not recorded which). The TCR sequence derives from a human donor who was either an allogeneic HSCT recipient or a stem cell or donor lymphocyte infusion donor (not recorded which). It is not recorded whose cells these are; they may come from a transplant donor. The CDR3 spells CASSFSGARTDTQYF. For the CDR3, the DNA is TGTGCCAGCAGTTTCTCCGGGGCCCGCACAGATACGCAGTATTTT.